This record looks at one T cell receptor (beta chain) sequence and its context. Its target is unknown. V was shortened by 4 bases and J by 12 bases, with 19 bases between the two germline ends. CDR3 size: 14 residues. Looked up from germline, CDR1 is SGDLS and CDR2 is YYNGEE. These data come from a study of cytomegalovirus exposure and HLA in healthy donors. Study context: Unique TCRs from HLA-typed donors, 65 million to 85 million of them, were held in an early data release. Study-wide points: One cluster of highly shared sequence variants probably arose as a sequencing artifact. The productive fraction for most TCR beta V segments was about 87% or about 30% in an earlier analysis.

Primers: 60 Vbeta forward and 13 Jbeta reverse. Produced via immunoSEQ multiplex PCR; TCRdb's table is partial and in-frame only. Among more than 60,000 clones listed, approximately 80% were seen once. The TCR was taken from a man in his 70s in good health and CMV-seropositive. The chain employs TRBV9 and TRBJ1-4; D perhaps matches TRBD1 (6 bases). Sequencing was performed on PBMCs. CDR3 nucleotide sequence: TGTGCCAGCAGCCCCCGGGGGGCCGAGGCGGAACTGTTTTTT. This sequence encodes CASSPRGAEAELFF.